This record covers a single T cell receptor (beta chain). Its matching antigen is unknown. The assay used was immunoSEQ (version v3.0), run at survey level. Profiling relied on immunoSEQ multiplex PCR, and the TCRdb table lists in-frame clones only, not all of them. Found here are around 6,400 clones, over 75% of them singletons; the top ten hold 15% to 19%. This sample is drawn from a study of long-term antiretroviral therapy in people with HIV. Notes on the study in general: Control repertoires displayed wider CDR3 length ranges than the HIV repertoires.

Germline CDR1 and CDR2: SGHVS and FQNEAQ. V lost 3 bases and J lost 4, with 9 bases in between. The CDR3 is 13 amino acids. The sequencing used unsorted PBMCs, collected 0.5 years before starting antiretroviral therapy. The sequence was obtained from a man between 40 and 49 years old with HIV. This chain joins TRBV7-8 and TRBJ1-1, with D possibly matching TRBD1 (5 bases). The CDR3 DNA is TGTGCCAGCAGCTTTCGAAGGGGCACTGAAGCTTTCTTT. Translating gives CASSFRRGTEAFF.